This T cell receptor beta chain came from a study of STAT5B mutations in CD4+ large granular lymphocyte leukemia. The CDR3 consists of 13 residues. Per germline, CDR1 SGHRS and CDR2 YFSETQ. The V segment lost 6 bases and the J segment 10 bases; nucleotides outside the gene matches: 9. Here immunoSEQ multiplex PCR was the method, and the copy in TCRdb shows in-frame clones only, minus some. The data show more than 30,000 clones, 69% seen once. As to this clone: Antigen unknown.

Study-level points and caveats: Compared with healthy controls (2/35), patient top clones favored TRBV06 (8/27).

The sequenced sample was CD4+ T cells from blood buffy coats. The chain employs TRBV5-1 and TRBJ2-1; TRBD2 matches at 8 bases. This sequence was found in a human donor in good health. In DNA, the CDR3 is TGCGCCAGCACCAACCCGGGACTAGGCGAGCAGTTCTTC. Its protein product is CASTNPGLGEQFF.